These 12 T cell receptor beta chains originate from one sample sequenced in a study of CD8 T cells in ankylosing spondylitis. Overall study results and limits: Characteristic of ankylosing spondylitis blood, it appeared, was a TCR beta motif comprising roughly eight highly homologous variants.

TCRdb used MiXCR to reprocess the 5' RACE reads, holding one entry per CDR3 protein. In the table there are approximately 400,000 distinct CDR3 sequences, more than 25% of which are singletons. These receptors have no identified antigens. The sequenced material came from blood, either unsorted or a sorted T cell fraction (not recorded which). The receptors shown here come from a male donor with ankylosing spondylitis.

The rearrangement joins TRBV20-1 to TRBJ2-3; perhaps TRBD1 as D (6 bases). Per germline, CDR1 DFQATT and CDR2 SNEGSKA (reference sequence). Trimming pared 5 bases from V and 3 bases from J, leaving 18 bases between. This CDR3 comprises 15 residues. The CDR3 DNA reads as TGCAGTGCTCTTACGACAGGTGCCTCTACAGATACGCAGTATTTT. This codes for CSALTTGASTDTQYF.

This clonotype was seen more than once but under ten times. V usage is TRBV20-1 and J usage is TRBJ2-1; 9 bases are shared with TRBD2. Germline-derived CDR1 and CDR2 are DFQATT and SNEGSKA (reference sequence). The J segment lost 9 bases and the V segment lost 1 base, leaving 10 bases of the junction unmatched. There are 15 residues in the CDR3. This chain's CDR3 is CSARVAGLAGGEQFF. CDR3 bases: TGCAGTGCTAGAGTCGCGGGACTAGCAGGCGGTGAGCAGTTCTTC.

This chain uses TRBV30 with TRBJ2-2, with 8 bases identical to TRBD1. Germline CDR1 GTSNPN, CDR2 SVGIG (reference sequence). This CDR3 has 13 amino acids. CDR3 sequence (DNA): TGTGCTGAGGACAGGGCGAACACCGGGGAGCTGTTTTTT. Its translation is CAEDRANTGELFF. Based on the CDR3 plus reference TRBV30 and TRBJ2-2, the full variable domain is SQTIHQWPATLVQPVGSPLSLECTVEGTSNPNLYWYRQAAGRGLQLLFYSVGIGQISSEVPQNLSASRPQDRQFILSSKKLLLSDSGFYLCAEDRANTGELFFGEGSRLTVL.

The rearrangement uses TRBV2 and TRBJ2-2, with TRBD1 matching over 8 bases. This CDR3 has 15 amino acids. V lost 7 bases and J lost 4; bases outside the gene matches: 8. Germline V gene lookup returns CDR1 SNHLY and CDR2 FYNNEI. The DNA for the CDR3 is TGTGCCAGCACCCTAAGGACAGGGACCACCGGGGAGCTGTTTTTT. Translated: CASTLRTGTTGELFF. The whole variable domain, filled in from reference TRBV2 and TRBJ2-2, reads EPEVTQTPSHQVTQMGQEVILRCVPISNHLYFYWYRQILGQKVEFLVSFYNNEISEKSEIFDDQFSVERPDGSNFTLKIRSTKLEDSAMYFCASTLRTGTTGELFFGEGSRLTVL.

This clonotype was found a few times. The chain combines TRBV5-1 with TRBJ2-2; D ambiguous. CDR1 SGHRS and CDR2 YFSETQ come from the germline V gene. V was pared by 0 bases and J by 0 bases, with 6 bases between. The CDR3 contains 15 residues. DNA for the CDR3: TGCGCCAGCAGCTTGGAACAGCCGAACACCGGGGAGCTGTTTTTT. Translated, it gives CASSLEQPNTGELFF.

This sequence joins TRBV4-2 and TRBJ2-2; 7 positions agree with TRBD2. This CDR3 is built from 19 residues. Unmatched junction bases numbered 19, after V lost 4 bases and J lost 5 bases. Per germline, CDR1 LGHNA and CDR2 YNFKEQ. CDR3 loop: CASSPQGLAALIGTGELFF. DNA of the CDR3: TGTGCCAGCAGCCCTCAAGGTCTAGCGGCTCTAATCGGGACCGGGGAGCTGTTTTTT.

The chain has TRBV11-2 and TRBJ2-1, with TRBD2 matching over 9 bases. Germline V gene lookup returns CDR1 SGHAT and CDR2 FQNNGV. Unmatched junction bases numbered 3, after V lost 5 bases and J lost 4 bases. CDR3 length equals 14 residues. The CDR3 protein is CASSGGREYNEQFF. The CDR3 DNA sequence: TGTGCCAGCAGCGGCGGGAGGGAATACAATGAGCAGTTCTTC. Combining the CDR3 with reference TRBV11-2 and TRBJ2-1 gives the whole variable domain EAGVAQSPRYKIIEKRQSVAFWCNPISGHATLYWYQQILGQGPKLLIQFQNNGVVDDSQLPKDRFSAERLKGVDSTLKIQPAKLEDSAVYLCASSGGREYNEQFFGPGTRLTVL.

V and J are TRBV7-2 and TRBJ1-1; D possibly corresponds to TRBD1 (5 bases). The CDR3 spans 15 residues. CDR1 and CDR2 (germline): SGHTA, FQGNSA. Trimming removed 1 base at V and 1 base at J, with 10 bases between. CDR3 sequence (DNA): TGTGCCAGCAGCTTAGGGGCAGGGCGGAACACTGAAGCTTTCTTT. It encodes CASSLGAGRNTEAFF. The whole variable domain, filled in from reference TRBV7-2 and TRBJ1-1, reads GAGVSQSPSNKVTEKGKDVELRCDPISGHTALYWYRQSLGQGLEFLIYFQGNSAPDKSGLPSDRFSAERTGGSVSTLTIQRTQQEDSAVYLCASSLGAGRNTEAFFGQGTRLTVV.

The chain is built from TRBV20-1 and TRBJ2-3, with unresolved D. This CDR3 region has 15 residues. The germline V gene has CDR1 DFQATT and CDR2 SNEGSKA (reference sequence). Trimming stripped 1 base from V and 0 bases from J, with 11 bases between. CDR3 region: CSARAARRSTDTQYF. CDR3 sequence (DNA): TGCAGTGCTAGAGCGGCGCGGAGAAGCACAGATACGCAGTATTTT.

V and J are TRBV7-9 and TRBJ1-2, with a weak D call TRBD1 (6 bases). This CDR3 has 13 amino acids. The V end was cut by 3 bases, the J end by 4 bases, with 9 bases between. The germline V gene has CDR1 SEHNR and CDR2 FQNEAQ (reference sequence). The CDR3 nucleotides are TGTGCCAGCAGCTTCCGAGGGGGCTATGGCTACACCTTC. This sequence encodes CASSFRGGYGYTF.

This rearrangement joins TRBV12-3 or TRBV12-4 to TRBJ1-1; D is perhaps TRBD1 (6 bases). V was clipped by 5 bases and J by 1 base, with 14 bases between them. The CDR3 is 15 amino acids. The CDR3 sequence: CASSPWDKGNTEAFF. CDR3 bases: TGTGCCAGCAGTCCATGGGACAAGGGGAACACTGAAGCTTTCTTT.

The chain combines TRBV5-1 with TRBJ2-2; D call uncertain. V was cut by 1 base and J by 2 bases, with 3 bases left in between. The CDR3 totals 13 residues. The germline V gene has CDR1 SGHRS and CDR2 YFSETQ. DNA for the CDR3: TGCGCCAGCAGCTTGAAAAACACCGGGGAGCTGTTTTTT. Encoded protein: CASSLKNTGELFF. The full variable domain, with the rest looked up from reference TRBV5-1 and TRBJ2-2, is KAGVTQTPRYLIKTRGQQVTLSCSPISGHRSVSWYQQTPGQGLQFLFEYFSETQRNKGNFPGRFSGRQFSNSRSEMNVSTLELGDSALYLCASSLKNTGELFFGEGSRLTVL.